This TCR beta chain was identified during a study of cytomegalovirus exposure and HLA in healthy donors. The PCR employed 60 Vbeta primers together with 13 Jbeta primers. The protocol was immunoSEQ multiplex PCR, while the TCRdb copy is restricted to in-frame clones and leaves out a portion. Among 100,000 to 150,000 clones listed, approximately 85% were seen once. Points on this clone: Its antigen is as yet unknown.

Trimming cost V 7 bases and J 5 bases; bases outside gene matches: 13. CDR1 is SEHNR, CDR2 FQNEAQ, per germline (reference sequence). This CDR3 spans 16 amino acids. Findings and limits, study-wide: The study designated roughly 160 TCR beta chains cytomegalovirus-associated. Productive status was seen about 90% or about 30% of the time for most TCR beta V segments in an earlier analysis. Later, TCR association rates were found to vary by HLA locus, highest for DRB1 and lowest for HLA-C.

Sequencing was performed on PBMCs. This receptor was identified in a boy between 5 and 17 years old in good health and CMV-seronegative. This sequence joins TRBV7-9 and TRBJ1-1, with 10 bases aligning to TRBD1. The CDR3 loop reads CASIHLGGQGGTEAFF. The CDR3 DNA follows: TGTGCCAGCATCCACCTTGGAGGACAGGGGGGGACTGAAGCTTTCTTT. Looking up the rest from reference TRBV7-9 and TRBJ1-1 gives the full variable domain: DTGVSQNPRHKITKRGQNVTFRCDPISEHNRLYWYRQTLGQGPEFLTYFQNEAQLEKSRLLSDRFSAERPKGSFSTLEIQRTEQGDSAMYLCASIHLGGQGGTEAFFGQGTRLTVV.